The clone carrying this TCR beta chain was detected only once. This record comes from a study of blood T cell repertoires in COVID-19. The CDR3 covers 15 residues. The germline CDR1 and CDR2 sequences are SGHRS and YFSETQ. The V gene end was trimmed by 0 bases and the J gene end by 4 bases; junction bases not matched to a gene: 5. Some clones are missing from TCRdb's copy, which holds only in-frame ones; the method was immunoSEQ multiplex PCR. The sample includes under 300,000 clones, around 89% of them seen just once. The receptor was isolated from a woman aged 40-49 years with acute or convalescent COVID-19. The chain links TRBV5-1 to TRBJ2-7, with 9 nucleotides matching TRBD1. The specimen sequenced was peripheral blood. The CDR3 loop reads CASSLGGQGIYEQYV. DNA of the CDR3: TGCGCCAGCAGCTTGGGCGGACAGGGGATATACGAGCAGTACGTC.